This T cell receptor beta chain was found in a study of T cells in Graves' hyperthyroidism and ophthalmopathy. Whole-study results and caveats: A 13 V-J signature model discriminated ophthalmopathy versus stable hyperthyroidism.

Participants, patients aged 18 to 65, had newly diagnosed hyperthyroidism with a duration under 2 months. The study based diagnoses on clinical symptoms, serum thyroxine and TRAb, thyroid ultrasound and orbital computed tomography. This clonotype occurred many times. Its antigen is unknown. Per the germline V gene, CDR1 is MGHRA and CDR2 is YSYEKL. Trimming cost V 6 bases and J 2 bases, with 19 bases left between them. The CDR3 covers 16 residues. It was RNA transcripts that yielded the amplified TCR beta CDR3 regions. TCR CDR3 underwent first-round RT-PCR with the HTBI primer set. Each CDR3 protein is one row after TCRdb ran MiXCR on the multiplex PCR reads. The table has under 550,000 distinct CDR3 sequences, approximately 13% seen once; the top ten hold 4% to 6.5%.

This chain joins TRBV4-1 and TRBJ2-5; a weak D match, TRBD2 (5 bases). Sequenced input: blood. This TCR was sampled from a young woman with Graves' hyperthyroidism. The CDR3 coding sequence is TGCGCCAGCAGTCCTTCGACTGAGCGGACTCAAGAGACCCAGTACTTC. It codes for CASSPSTERTQETQYF.